This passage covers 22 T cell receptor beta chains from one sample sequenced in a study of blood T cell repertoires in COVID-19. Assay used: immunoSEQ multiplex PCR; TCRdb lists only in-frame clones, some missing. The table has about 100,000 clones, roughly 85% seen once. What was sequenced was peripheral blood. Receptor source: a woman aged 65 to 85 with acute or convalescent COVID-19.

The chain uses TRBV5-5 and TRBJ2-1; 8 nucleotides match TRBD2. The CDR3 totals 15 residues. With 4 bases clipped from V and 8 bases from J, the junction kept 11 bases outside the gene matches. From germline, CDR1 is SGHKS and CDR2 YYEKEE (reference sequence). The CDR3 DNA reads TGTGCCAGCAGCATGATGCGGGGGGCCGGGGATGAGCAGTTCTTC. Translation gives CASSMMRGAGDEQFF.

In its sample, this clone was seen once. The chain carries TRBV7-6 and TRBJ2-1; D might be TRBD2 (6 bases). Germline V lookup: CDR1 SGHVS, CDR2 FNYEAQ. V lost 1 base and J 7 bases, leaving 14 bases between the germline ends. The CDR3 is made up of 15 amino acids. CDR3 DNA: TGTGCCAGCAGCTTAGAAGGGGCGGGACCTAATGAGCAGTTCTTC. Encoded protein: CASSLEGAGPNEQFF.

This rearrangement joins TRBV11-2 to TRBJ2-7; D is perhaps TRBD2 (5 bases). CDR1 and CDR2 (germline): SGHAT, FQNNGV. The CDR3 is made up of 14 amino acids. Trimming cost V 0 bases and J 3 bases, with 9 bases left between them. The CDR3 sequence is CASSLEPGNYEQYV. DNA for the CDR3: TGTGCCAGCAGCTTAGAGCCGGGAAACTACGAGCAGTACGTC.

The chain is built from TRBV2 and TRBJ1-1; D unclear. V lost 4 bases, J lost 2 bases, and 5 bases lay in between. Looked up from germline, CDR1 is SNHLY and CDR2 is FYNNEI. This CDR3 comprises 12 residues. CDR3: CASSVPNTEAFF. CDR3 DNA sequence: TGTGCCAGCAGTGTCCCAAACACTGAAGCTTTCTTT.

The J gene is TRBJ1-6, the V gene TRBV11-2, with 8 bases fitting TRBD1. Germline values: CDR1 SGHAT, CDR2 FQNNGV. The V segment lost 2 bases and the J segment 6 bases; nucleotides outside the gene matches: 3. This CDR3 is built from 15 residues. The CDR3 sequence: CASSLITGGNSPLHF. Written as DNA, the CDR3 is TGTGCCAGCAGCTTAATCACAGGGGGTAATTCACCCCTCCACTTT.

J is TRBJ2-2 and V is TRBV10-3; TRBD1 matches 11 bases. The CDR3 contains 17 residues. Germline lookup yields CDR1 ENHRY and CDR2 SYGVKD. The V segment lost 4 bases and the J segment 4 bases; nucleotides outside the gene matches: 8. The CDR3 here is CAISGSFGTGGTGELFF. DNA for the CDR3: TGTGCCATCAGTGGTTCGTTTGGGACAGGGGGCACCGGGGAGCTGTTTTTT.

This chain uses TRBV29-1 with TRBJ1-5; 7 bases agree with TRBD1. V gave up 4 bases and J gave up 5 bases; unmatched junction bases: 5. CDR1 and CDR2 (germline): SQVTM, ANQGSEA. The length of the CDR3 is 13 residues. This CDR3 reads CSVAGTEDQPQHF. Written as DNA, the CDR3 is TGCAGCGTTGCCGGGACAGAAGATCAGCCCCAGCATTTT. Combining the CDR3 with reference TRBV29-1 and TRBJ1-5 gives the whole variable domain SAVISQKPSRDICQRGTSLTIQCQVDSQVTMMFWYRQQPGQSLTLIATANQGSEATYESGFVIDKFPISRPNLTFSTLTVSNMSPEDSSIYLCSVAGTEDQPQHFGDGTRLSIL.

This clone is a singleton in its sample. The V call is TRBV18, the J call TRBJ1-1; D might be TRBD1 (5 bases). Per the germline V gene, CDR1 is KGHSH and CDR2 is LQKENI. V lost 2 bases and J lost 3, with 19 bases in between. CDR3 length: 17 residues. The CDR3 DNA sequence: TGTGCCAGCTCACCAAGATCCGGGGCAGGAGGGGACACTGAAGCTTTCTTT. Protein sequence: CASSPRSGAGGDTEAFF. The full variable domain, in which reference TRBV18 and TRBJ1-1 provide the parts outside the CDR3, is NAGVMQNPRHLVRRRGQEARLRCSPMKGHSHVYWYRQLPEEGLKFMVYLQKENIIDESGMPKERFSAEFPKEGPSILRIQQVVRGDSAAYFCASSPRSGAGGDTEAFFGQGTRLTVV.

The V gene is TRBV19, the J gene TRBJ2-7, with D possibly TRBD2 on 5 matching bases. The CDR3 contains 16 residues. Per germline, CDR1 LNHDA and CDR2 SQIVND (reference sequence). The V gene lost 4 bases and the J gene lost 0 bases, with 16 bases spanning the gap. The CDR3 reads CASSKYGTGSSYEQYF. The CDR3 DNA is TGTGCCAGTAGTAAGTACGGTACGGGGAGCTCCTACGAGCAGTACTTC. Using reference TRBV19 and TRBJ2-7 for the parts outside the CDR3, the full variable domain is DGGITQSPKYLFRKEGQNVTLSCEQNLNHDAMYWYRQDPGQGLRLIYYSQIVNDFQKGDIAEGYSVSREKKESFPLTVTSAQKNPTAFYLCASSKYGTGSSYEQYFGPGTRLTVT.

The V gene is TRBV7-2, the J gene TRBJ1-4; unclear D gene. Per the germline V gene, CDR1 is SGHTA and CDR2 is FQGNSA. The CDR3 has 13 amino acids. Trimming removed 5 bases at V and 4 bases at J, with 8 bases between. CDR3 bases: TGTGCCAGCAGCCAGGCAGTTAATGAAAAACTGTTTTTT. Amino acid sequence: CASSQAVNEKLFF. The full variable domain, completed using reference TRBV7-2 and TRBJ1-4, is GAGVSQSPSNKVTEKGKDVELRCDPISGHTALYWYRQSLGQGLEFLIYFQGNSAPDKSGLPSDRFSAERTGGSVSTLTIQRTQQEDSAVYLCASSQAVNEKLFFGSGTQLSVL.

This clone was detected only a few times. The chain uses TRBV7-9 and TRBJ2-7, with 8 bases fitting TRBD1. The CDR3 covers 14 residues. Germline CDR1 is SEHNR and CDR2 is FQNEAQ (reference sequence). The trim removed 3 bases at V and 6 bases at J, leaving 7 bases unmatched. The CDR3 region is CASSLRTGSFEQYV. CDR3 DNA: TGTGCCAGCAGCTTGAGGACAGGGAGTTTCGAGCAGTACGTC.

The chain employs TRBV6-1 and TRBJ1-5; D is possibly TRBD1 (6 bases). Trimming took 3 bases from V and 2 from J, leaving 11 bases between them. The germline V gene has CDR1 MNHNS and CDR2 SASEGT. The CDR3 sequence is 15 residues long. CDR3 sequence reads: CASSDYRQGNQPQHF. The DNA of the CDR3 is TGTGCCAGCAGTGATTATAGACAGGGCAATCAGCCCCAGCATTTT.

This chain links TRBV5-1 with TRBJ1-1; maybe TRBD1 (6 bases). The germline V gene encodes CDR1 SGHRS and CDR2 YFSETQ. This CDR3 region has 14 residues. V was clipped by 3 bases and J by 4 bases, with 13 bases between them. As DNA, the CDR3 is TGCGCCAGCAGCTCTACAGGGTTGAGCACTGAAGCTTTCTTT. Translated, it gives CASSSTGLSTEAFF.

In nucleotides, the CDR3 is TGTGCCAGCAGCTTGGATCAGGGTCGGTACCAAGAGACCCAGTACTTC. This sequence encodes CASSLDQGRYQETQYF. This chain uses TRBV5-4 with TRBJ2-5; possible D gene TRBD1, 5 bases. The V gene lost 0 bases and the J gene lost 0 bases, with 12 bases spanning the gap. The CDR3 loop spans 16 amino acids. The germline CDR1 and CDR2 sequences are SGHNT and YYREEE (reference sequence).

The V gene is TRBV5-1, the J gene TRBJ1-2; 10 bases are a match to TRBD1. The CDR3 has 15 residues. The germline V gene has CDR1 SGHRS and CDR2 YFSETQ. V shed 3 bases and J 6 bases; nucleotides not matched to a gene: 8. In DNA, the CDR3 is TGCGCCAGCAGCTGGGCCGGGACAGGGGACGATGGCTACACCTTC. Residues: CASSWAGTGDDGYTF.

The chain carries TRBV9 and TRBJ2-5; tentative D call: TRBD2 (5 bases). The germline V gene has CDR1 SGDLS and CDR2 YYNGEE. The CDR3 totals 16 residues. V lost 0 bases and J lost 1, with 13 bases in between. CDR3 sequence (DNA): TGTGCCAGCAGCGTAGTTGACCGGGGAGCCCAAGAGACCCAGTACTTC. It codes for CASSVVDRGAQETQYF.

The chain uses TRBV27 and TRBJ2-7, with a possible D match to TRBD2 (6 bases). Trimming took 6 bases from V and 0 from J, leaving 15 bases between them. The CDR3 is made up of 15 amino acids. Looked up from germline, CDR1 is MNHEY and CDR2 is SMNVEV (reference sequence). CDR3 sequence: CASSPRGGLSYEQYF. The CDR3 region has the DNA TGTGCCAGCAGCCCCCGGGGAGGACTCTCCTACGAGCAGTACTTC.

The CDR3 sequence: CASSLRTGELFF. DNA for the CDR3: TGTGCCAGCTCACTCCGGACCGGGGAGCTGTTTTTT. The V and J genes are TRBV18 and TRBJ2-2, with no clear D. Germline CDR1 is KGHSH and CDR2 is LQKENI. V shed 4 bases and J shed 5 bases, with 5 bases lying between them. The CDR3 spans 12 residues.

The chain joins TRBV28 to TRBJ1-2; D is perhaps TRBD1 (6 bases). Germline V lookup: CDR1 MDHEN, CDR2 SYDVKM. The CDR3 spans 13 residues. V shed 7 bases and J shed 4 bases, with 13 bases lying between them. The CDR3 here is CASTLDSAYGYTF. DNA for the CDR3: TGTGCCAGCACCCTGGACAGTGCCTATGGCTACACCTTC.

This rearrangement joins TRBV9 to TRBJ2-2, with 10 nucleotides matching TRBD1. Trimming at V came to 3 bases and at J to 4 bases, leaving 6 bases not matched to a gene. The CDR3 is 16 amino acids. The germline V gene encodes CDR1 SGDLS and CDR2 YYNGEE. The CDR3 coding sequence is TGTGCCAGCAGCGGCGGGGACAGGGGTGTCACCGGGGAGCTGTTTTTT. Protein: CASSGGDRGVTGELFF.

This sequence joins TRBV18 and TRBJ2-1, with D perhaps TRBD2 (6 bases). V gave up 0 bases and J gave up 12 bases, with 12 bases separating them. Germline assignment: CDR1 KGHSH and CDR2 LQKENI. This CDR3 has 13 residues. Here the CDR3 reads CASSPPVVEGQFF. CDR3 nucleotides: TGTGCCAGCTCACCACCGGTTGTGGAGGGGCAGTTCTTC.

This chain links TRBV5-1 with TRBJ1-3; D is uncertain. The CDR3 totals 15 residues. The germline CDR1 and CDR2 sequences are SGHRS and YFSETQ. The V and J ends lost 0 bases and 0 bases respectively, with 7 bases between them. Written as DNA, the CDR3 is TGCGCCAGCAGCTTGGGATCCAGCTCTGGAAACACCATATATTTT. Translation: CASSLGSSSGNTIYF.